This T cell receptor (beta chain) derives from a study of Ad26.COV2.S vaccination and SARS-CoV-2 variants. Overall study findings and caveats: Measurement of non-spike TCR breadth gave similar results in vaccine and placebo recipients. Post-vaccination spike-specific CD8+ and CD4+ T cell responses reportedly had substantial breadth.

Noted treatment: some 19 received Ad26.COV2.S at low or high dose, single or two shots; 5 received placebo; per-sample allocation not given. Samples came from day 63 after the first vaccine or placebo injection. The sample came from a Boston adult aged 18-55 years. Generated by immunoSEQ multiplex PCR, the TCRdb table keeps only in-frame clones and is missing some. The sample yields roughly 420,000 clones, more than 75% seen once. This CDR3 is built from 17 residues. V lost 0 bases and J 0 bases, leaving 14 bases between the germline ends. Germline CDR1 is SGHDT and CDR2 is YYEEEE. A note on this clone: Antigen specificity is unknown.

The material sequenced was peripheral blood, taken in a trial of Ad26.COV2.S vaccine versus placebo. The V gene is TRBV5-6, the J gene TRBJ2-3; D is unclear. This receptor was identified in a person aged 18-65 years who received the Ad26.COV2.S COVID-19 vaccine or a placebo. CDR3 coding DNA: TGTGCCAGCAGCTTGGGAATGCCTACCCCTAGCACAGATACGCAGTATTTT. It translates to CASSLGMPTPSTDTQYF. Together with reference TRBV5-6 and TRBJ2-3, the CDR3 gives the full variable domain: DAGVTQSPTHLIKTRGQQVTLRCSPKSGHDTVSWYQQALGQGPQFIFQYYEEEERQRGNFPDRFSGHQFPNYSSELNVNALLLGDSALYLCASSLGMPTPSTDTQYFGPGTRLTVL.